These 4 T cell receptor beta chains came from one sample sequenced in a study of blood T cell repertoires in COVID-19. Clones were read by immunoSEQ multiplex PCR, and TCRdb kept only the in-frame ones, dropping some. The sample lists roughly 310,000 clones, more than 75% occurring once. The specimen sequenced was PBMCs or T cells enriched from blood (not recorded which). The receptors stem from a man aged 55 to 70 who had recovered from COVID-19.

The V call is TRBV7-6, the J call TRBJ2-1; 16 positions match TRBD2. CDR3 length equals 21 residues. J lost 6 bases, V lost 1 base, and 15 bases had no gene match. Germline assignment: CDR1 SGHVS and CDR2 FNYEAQ. In DNA, the CDR3 is TGTGCCAGCAGCTTAGGTTTGGCGGGACTAGCGGGGGGGCCGAGTCGCAATGAGCAGTTCTTC. It translates to CASSLGLAGLAGGPSRNEQFF.

The chain couples TRBV5-1 to TRBJ1-6; D gene unclear. There are 16 residues in the CDR3. V was cut by 1 base and J by 6 bases, with 14 bases left in between. CDR1 is SGHRS, CDR2 YFSETQ, per germline. The CDR3 here is CASSLRSGSSNSPLHF. The CDR3 coding sequence is TGCGCCAGCAGCTTGAGGTCGGGGAGTTCTAATTCACCCCTCCACTTT.

J is TRBJ2-1 and V is TRBV3-1 (or the pseudogene TRBV3-2), with D perhaps matching TRBD2 (6 bases). The CDR3 has 16 amino acids. V was shortened by 6 bases and J by 0 bases, with 15 bases between the two germline ends. Germline CDR1 and CDR2: LGHDT and YNNKEL (reference sequence). CDR3 residues: CASSPTRGSSYNEQFF. Written as DNA, the CDR3 is TGTGCCAGCAGTCCGACCCGGGGGAGCTCCTACAATGAGCAGTTCTTC.

The chain is built from TRBV23-1 and TRBJ1-4; D uncertain. TRBV23-1 is treated as an ORF (open reading frame) with a function not yet certain. The CDR3 length is 15 residues. Trimming shortened V by 2 bases and J by 13 bases, and 20 bases separated the two germline ends. The chain's CDR3 is CASSQHNPRAKGLFF. The CDR3 DNA is TGCGCCAGCAGTCAACACAACCCGAGGGCTAAGGGACTGTTTTTT.